The rows below give T cell receptor beta chains drawn from one sample of a study of T cell repertoires in cytomegalovirus infection. Antigens of these TCRs are unknown. A single record per CDR3 protein comes from TCRdb applying MiXCR to the reads. The data contain some 940,000 distinct CDR3 sequences, about 33% of them singletons. The input for sequencing was cultured CD8+ T cells from PBMCs, taken from culture after CMV antigen stimulation. Source of these receptors: a human donor in good health (CMV status not recorded). Some clones in this sample may be carry-over from other donors' samples. Each CDR3 is given without its conserved first and last residue. Each record gives: J gene, V gene, CDR3 protein.

>TRBJ2-5|TRBV7-9
ASSSLFRASGGLFSQETQY
>TRBJ1-1|TRBV20-1
SARPRIGTAMNTEAF
>TRBJ2-7|TRBV27
ASSAPTGAEPYEQY
>TRBJ2-1|TRBV7-6
ASSPSAGGSNEQF
>TRBJ1-1|TRBV27
ATIDRANTEAF
>TRBJ1-4|TRBV7-6
VSSLARGIHEKLF
>TRBJ2-3|TRBV7-6
ASSPEVPDTQY
>TRBJ2-6|TRBV4-1
ASSLGKGSGANVLT
>TRBJ2-7|TRBV7-9
ASSLASGAYEQY
>TRBJ1-6|TRBV6-5
ASSYGGNNSPLH
>TRBJ2-1|TRBV15
ATSSDRGVWNEQF
>TRBJ1-2|TRBV7-6
ASSLLPRTGYT
>TRBJ2-2|TRBV5-6
ASSFDLQGYTGELF
>TRBJ1-3|TRBV27
ASRGTGALTNTIY
>TRBJ2-3|TRBV6-1
ASSEDLPGLPLTDTQY
>TRBJ1-5|TRBV19
ASSPGTPEGDSNQPQH
>TRBJ1-2|TRBV20-1
SASFPPTYGYT
>TRBJ2-5|TRBV28
ASLQAPGTGQETQY
>TRBJ1-1|TRBV29-1
SAGRKDAF
>TRBJ2-1|TRBV19
ASSFPGGNEQF
>TRBJ2-2|TRBV7-9
ASRLDRGSTGELF
>TRBJ2-1|TRBV27
ATRTGGSYNEQF
>TRBJ1-1|TRBV12-3/TRBV12-4
ASSLGAWNTEAF
>TRBJ1-2|TRBV12-5
ASGLDRENGYT